This T cell receptor (beta chain) is drawn from a study of blood T cell repertoires in COVID-19. Profiled with immunoSEQ multiplex PCR; TCRdb holds only in-frame clones, not every one. The sample carries some 270,000 clones, roughly 90% recorded once. This CDR3 contains 17 residues. V dropped 7 bases and J dropped 2 bases, with 20 bases sitting between them. Germline-derived CDR1 and CDR2 are SGHVS and FQNEAQ. The chain uses TRBV7-8 and TRBJ1-4; TRBD1 might be the D (6 bases). This TCR came from a man aged 25 to 45 with acute or convalescent COVID-19. Sequenced sample: peripheral blood. The CDR3 sequence: CASTPRQEVPTNEKLFF. The CDR3 nucleotides read TGTGCCAGCACACCTCGACAGGAGGTTCCTACTAATGAAAAACTGTTTTTT.